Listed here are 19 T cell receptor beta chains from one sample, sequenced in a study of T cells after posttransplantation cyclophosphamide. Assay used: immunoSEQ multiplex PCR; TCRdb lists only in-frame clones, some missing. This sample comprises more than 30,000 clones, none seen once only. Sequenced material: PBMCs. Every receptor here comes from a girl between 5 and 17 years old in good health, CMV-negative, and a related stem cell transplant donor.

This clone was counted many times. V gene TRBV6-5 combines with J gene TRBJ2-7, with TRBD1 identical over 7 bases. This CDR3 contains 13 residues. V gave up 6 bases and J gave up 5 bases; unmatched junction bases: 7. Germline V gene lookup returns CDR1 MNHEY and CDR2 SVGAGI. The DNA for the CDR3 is TGTGCCAGCAGCGGAGACAGGGTAAACGAGCAGTACTTC. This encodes CASSGDRVNEQYF.

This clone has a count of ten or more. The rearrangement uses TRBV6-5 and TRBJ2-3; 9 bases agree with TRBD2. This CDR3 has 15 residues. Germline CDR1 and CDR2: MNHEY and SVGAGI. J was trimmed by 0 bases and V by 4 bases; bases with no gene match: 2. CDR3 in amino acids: CASSSSGVSTDTQYF. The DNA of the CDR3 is TGTGCCAGCAGTTCTAGCGGGGTTAGCACAGATACGCAGTATTTT.

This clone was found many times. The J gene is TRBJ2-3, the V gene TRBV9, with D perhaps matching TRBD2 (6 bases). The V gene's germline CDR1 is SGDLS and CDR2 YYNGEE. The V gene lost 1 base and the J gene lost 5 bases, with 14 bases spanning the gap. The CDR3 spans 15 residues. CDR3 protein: CASSVMGLPLDTQYF. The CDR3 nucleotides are TGTGCCAGCAGCGTAATGGGACTGCCCCTAGATACGCAGTATTTT.

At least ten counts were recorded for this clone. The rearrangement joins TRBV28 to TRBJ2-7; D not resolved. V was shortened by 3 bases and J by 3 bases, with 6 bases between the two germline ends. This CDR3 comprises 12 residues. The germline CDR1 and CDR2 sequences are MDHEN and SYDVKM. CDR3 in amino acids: CASSLTYYEQYF. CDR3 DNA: TGTGCCAGCAGTTTGACATACTACGAGCAGTACTTC.

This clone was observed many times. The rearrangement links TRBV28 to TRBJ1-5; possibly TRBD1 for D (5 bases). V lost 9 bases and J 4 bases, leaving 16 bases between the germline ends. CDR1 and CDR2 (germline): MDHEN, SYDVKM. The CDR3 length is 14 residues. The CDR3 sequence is CASQLAGGNQPQHF. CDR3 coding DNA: TGTGCCAGTCAACTGGCCGGGGGGAATCAGCCCCAGCATTTT.

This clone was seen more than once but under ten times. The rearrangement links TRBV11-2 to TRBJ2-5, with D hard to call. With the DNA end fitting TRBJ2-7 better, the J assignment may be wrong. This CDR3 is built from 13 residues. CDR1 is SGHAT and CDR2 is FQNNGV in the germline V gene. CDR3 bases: TGTGCCAGCAGCTTAGATGGGCCCTACGAGCAGTACTTC. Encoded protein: CASSLDGPYEQYF.

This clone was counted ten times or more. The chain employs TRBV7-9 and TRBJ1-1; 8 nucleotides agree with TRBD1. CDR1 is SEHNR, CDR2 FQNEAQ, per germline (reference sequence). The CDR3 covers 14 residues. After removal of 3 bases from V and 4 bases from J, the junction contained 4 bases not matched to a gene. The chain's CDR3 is CASSFGQGITEAFF. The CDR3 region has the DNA TGTGCCAGCAGCTTCGGACAGGGAATCACTGAAGCTTTCTTT.

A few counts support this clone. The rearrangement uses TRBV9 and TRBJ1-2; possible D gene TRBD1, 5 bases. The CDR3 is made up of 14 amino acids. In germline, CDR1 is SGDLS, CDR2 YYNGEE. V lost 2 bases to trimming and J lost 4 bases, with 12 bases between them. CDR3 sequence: CASSVGGTGYGYTF. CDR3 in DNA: TGTGCCAGCAGCGTCGGGGGGACGGGCTATGGCTACACCTTC. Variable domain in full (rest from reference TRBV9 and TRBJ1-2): DSGVTQTPKHLITATGQRVTLRCSPRSGDLSVYWYQQSLDQGLQFLIQYYNGEERAKGNILERFSAQQFPDLHSELNLSSLELGDSALYFCASSVGGTGYGYTFGSGTRLTVV.

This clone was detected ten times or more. CDR3 DNA: TGCGCCAGCAGCTTGGGTCCGGCTAGCGAGCAGTACTTC. As protein: CASSLGPASEQYF. The V and J genes are TRBV5-1 and TRBJ2-7; D uncertain. V gave up 0 bases and J gave up 6 bases, with 10 bases separating them. The CDR3 covers 13 residues. The germline CDR1 and CDR2 sequences are SGHRS and YFSETQ.

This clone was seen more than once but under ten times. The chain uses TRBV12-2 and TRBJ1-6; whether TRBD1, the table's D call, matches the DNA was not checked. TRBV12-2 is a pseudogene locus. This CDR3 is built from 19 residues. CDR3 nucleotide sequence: TGTGCAAGTCGCTTTCTACCGGGACAGGGGGTTGAATATTATTCACCCCTCCACTTT. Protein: CASRFLPGQGVEYYSPLHF.

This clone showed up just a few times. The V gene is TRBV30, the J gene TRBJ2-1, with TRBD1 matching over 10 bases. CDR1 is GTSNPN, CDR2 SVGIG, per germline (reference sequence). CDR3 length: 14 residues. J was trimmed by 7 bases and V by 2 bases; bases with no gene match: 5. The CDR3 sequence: CAWSLRDRGNEQFF. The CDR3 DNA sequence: TGTGCCTGGAGTCTCCGGGACAGGGGAAATGAGCAGTTCTTC.

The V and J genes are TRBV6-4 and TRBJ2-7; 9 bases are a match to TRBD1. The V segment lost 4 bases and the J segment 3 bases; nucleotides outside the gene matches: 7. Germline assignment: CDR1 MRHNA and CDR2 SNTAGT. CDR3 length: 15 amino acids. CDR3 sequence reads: CASSVRTGEGYEQYF. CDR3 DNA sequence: TGTGCCAGCAGTGTCAGGACAGGGGAAGGCTACGAGCAGTACTTC.

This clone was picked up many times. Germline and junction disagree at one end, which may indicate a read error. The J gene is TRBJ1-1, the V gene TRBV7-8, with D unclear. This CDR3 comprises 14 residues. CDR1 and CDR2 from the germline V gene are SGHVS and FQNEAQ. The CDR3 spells CASNLGGREREAFF. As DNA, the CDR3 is TGTGCCAGCAACTTAGGTGGACGGGAACGGGAAGCTTTCTTT.

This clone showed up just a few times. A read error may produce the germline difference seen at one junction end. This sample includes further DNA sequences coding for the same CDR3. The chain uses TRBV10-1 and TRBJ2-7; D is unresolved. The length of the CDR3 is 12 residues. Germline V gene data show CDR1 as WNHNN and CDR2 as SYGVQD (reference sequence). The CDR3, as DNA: TGCGCCAGCAGTGAGACGAGCTACGAGCAATACTTC. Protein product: CASSETSYEQYF.

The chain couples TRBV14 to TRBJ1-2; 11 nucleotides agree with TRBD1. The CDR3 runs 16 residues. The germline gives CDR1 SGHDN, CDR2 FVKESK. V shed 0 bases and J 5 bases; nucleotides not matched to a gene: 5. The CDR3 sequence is CASSQDPGQGVYGYTF. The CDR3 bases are TGTGCCAGCAGCCAAGACCCGGGACAGGGGGTATATGGCTACACCTTC.

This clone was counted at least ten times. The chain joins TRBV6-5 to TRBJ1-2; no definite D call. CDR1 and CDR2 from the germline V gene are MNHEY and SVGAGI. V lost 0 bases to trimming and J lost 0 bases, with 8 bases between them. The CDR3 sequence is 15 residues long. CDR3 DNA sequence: TGTGCCAGCAGTTACTCGAGGGCGGCTAACTATGGCTACACCTTC. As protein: CASSYSRAANYGYTF.

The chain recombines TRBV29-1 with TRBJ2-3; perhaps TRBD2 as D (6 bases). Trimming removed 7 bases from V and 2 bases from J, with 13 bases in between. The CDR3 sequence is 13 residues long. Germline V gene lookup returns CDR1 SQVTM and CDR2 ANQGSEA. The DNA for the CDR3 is TGCAGCGCTAGCGCCTTCTTCACAGATACGCAGTATTTT. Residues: CSASAFFTDTQYF.

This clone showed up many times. The CDR3 nucleotides read TGTGCCAGCAGTTTATTGACAGATTTTAACACTGAAGCTTTCTTT. Its protein is CASSLLTDFNTEAFF. The chain employs TRBV28 and TRBJ1-1; weak D call: TRBD1 (5 bases). This CDR3 contains 15 residues. The germline V and J ends were trimmed by 1 base and 2 bases, with 11 bases remaining between them. Germline values: CDR1 MDHEN, CDR2 SYDVKM. Together with reference TRBV28 and TRBJ1-1, the CDR3 gives the full variable domain: DVKVTQSSRYLVKRTGEKVFLECVQDMDHENMFWYRQDPGLGLRLIYFSYDVKMKEKGDIPEGYSVSREKKERFSLILESASTNQTSMYLCASSLLTDFNTEAFFGQGTRLTVV.

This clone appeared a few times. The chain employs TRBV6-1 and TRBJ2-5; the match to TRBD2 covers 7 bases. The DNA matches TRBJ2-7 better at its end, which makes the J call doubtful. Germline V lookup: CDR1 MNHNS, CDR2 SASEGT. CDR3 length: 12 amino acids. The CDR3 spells CASSWGGYEQYF. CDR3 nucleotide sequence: TGTGCCAGCAGTTGGGGAGGGTACGAGCAGTACTTC.